A selection of T cell receptor beta chains follows, all from one sample in a study of blood T cell repertoires in COVID-19. Sequencing was performed with immunoSEQ multiplex PCR; in TCRdb, only in-frame clones are kept and a portion is missing. Altogether 150,000 to 200,000 clones are present, 75% to 90% being singletons, with the ten largest covering around 6.2%. Sequenced sample: PBMCs or T cells enriched from blood (not recorded which). All receptors derive from a man in his forties or fifties who had recovered from COVID-19. CDR3s include the opening cysteine and the closing phenylalanine or tryptophan. The D gene is left open where the match is weak. Where a row states a size, it is once, few, many or the class of an expanded clone; other rows omit it.

J,D,size,V,CDR3,DNA
TRBJ2-7,NA,NA,TRBV11-2,CASSFGQTYEQYF,TGTGCCAGCAGCTTCGGACAGACCTACGAGCAGTACTTC
TRBJ1-1,NA,NA,TRBV11-3,CASSLLGGGNTEAFF,TGTGCCAGCAGCCTCCTCGGGGGGGGGAACACTGAAGCTTTCTTT
TRBJ1-2,NA,NA,TRBV15,CATGRGVGNYGYTF,TGTGCCACCGGGAGAGGGGTCGGGAACTATGGCTACACCTTC
TRBJ1-2,NA,NA,TRBV30,CAWSVWYWGQSYGYTF,TGTGCCTGGAGTGTATGGTATTGGGGGCAGAGCTATGGCTACACCTTC
TRBJ2-5,NA,NA,TRBV10-2,CASSESNREETQYF,TGCGCCAGCAGTGAGTCAAACAGGGAAGAGACCCAGTACTTC
TRBJ2-1,TRBD1,NA,TRBV14,CASSVDRGLYNEQFF,TGTGCCAGCAGCGTTGACAGGGGGCTCTACAATGAGCAGTTCTTC
TRBJ2-2,TRBD2,NA,TRBV5-1,CASSLTGLAANGELFF,TGCGCCAGCAGCTTGACGGGACTAGCGGCGAACGGGGAGCTGTTTTTT
TRBJ2-3,TRBD1,NA,TRBV7-3,CASSLSGGPTDTQYF,TGTGCCAGCAGCTTATCAGGGGGTCCTACAGATACGCAGTATTTT
TRBJ2-7,NA,NA,TRBV28,CASSVTGVSYEQYF,TGTGCCAGCAGTGTGACAGGTGTTTCCTACGAGCAGTACTTC
TRBJ1-2,NA,NA,TRBV21-1,CASRGNYGYTF,TGTGCCAGCCGGGGGAACTATGGCTACACCTTC
TRBJ2-2,NA,NA,TRBV5-6,CASSLGGGRVIGELFF,TGTGCCAGCAGCTTGGGAGGCGGCAGGGTAATCGGGGAGCTGTTTTTT
TRBJ2-7,NA,NA,TRBV11-2,CASGRLGEQYF,TGTGCCAGCGGCAGACTTGGGGAGCAGTACTTC
TRBJ1-5,TRBD1,NA,TRBV18,CASRGTGGDQPQHF,TGTGCCAGTCGCGGGACAGGGGGCGATCAGCCCCAGCATTTT
TRBJ2-3,TRBD1,NA,TRBV5-1,CASAGTGSADTQYF,TGCGCCAGCGCCGGGACAGGAAGTGCAGATACGCAGTATTTT
TRBJ2-7,NA,NA,TRBV14,CASSQGKTAAYEQYF,TGTGCCAGCAGCCAAGGAAAGACAGCAGCCTACGAGCAGTACTTC
TRBJ2-2,NA,NA,TRBV19,CASSILRDSNTGELFF,TGTGCCAGTAGTATTCTCAGGGACTCTAACACCGGGGAGCTGTTTTTT
TRBJ1-2,NA,NA,TRBV19,CASTSLNYGYTF,TGTGCCAGTACCTCTCTTAACTATGGCTACACCTTC
TRBJ1-4,NA,NA,TRBV29-1,CSVGLQGPSGKLFF,TGCAGCGTTGGACTCCAGGGCCCCAGTGGAAAACTGTTTTTT
TRBJ1-1,TRBD1,NA,TRBV6-6,CASSPGQGALNTEAFF,TGTGCCAGCAGCCCGGGACAGGGGGCCCTGAACACTGAAGCTTTCTTT
TRBJ2-7,TRBD1,few,TRBV7-9,CASSPTGTGLYEQYF,TGTGCCAGCAGCCCCACCGGGACAGGCCTCTACGAGCAGTACTTC
TRBJ2-7,NA,NA,TRBV11-3,CASSLDRTYEQYF,TGTGCCAGCAGCTTAGATCGGACTTACGAGCAGTACTTC
TRBJ2-1,TRBD2,few,TRBV4-1,CASSQRGLENNEQFF,TGCGCCAGCAGCCAACGCGGACTAGAGAACAATGAGCAGTTCTTC
TRBJ1-4,TRBD1,NA,TRBV15,CATSRGIGDRGEKLFF,TGTGCCACCAGCAGAGGGATTGGGGACAGAGGCGAAAAACTGTTTTTT
TRBJ2-7,TRBD1,NA,TRBV4-1,CASSQDPGTGRRSYEQYF,TGCGCCAGCAGCCAAGATCCTGGGACAGGGAGAAGGTCCTACGAGCAGTACTTC
TRBJ2-7,TRBD1,NA,TRBV27,CASSLQGSYEQYF,TGTGCCAGCAGCTTACAGGGGTCCTACGAGCAGTACTTC
TRBJ2-5,TRBD2,NA,TRBV7-6,CASSLAGGMSIGAQYF,TGTGCCAGCAGCTTAGCGGGGGGGATGAGTATTGGTGCCCAGTACTTC
TRBJ1-1,NA,NA,TRBV18,CASSPQIRTPRGTEAFF,TGTGCCAGCTCACCACAGATTCGTACTCCGCGGGGAACTGAAGCTTTCTTT
TRBJ1-1,NA,NA,TRBV11-2,CASRPGAMNTEAFF,TGTGCCAGCAGACCCGGAGCTATGAACACTGAAGCTTTCTTT
TRBJ2-4,NA,NA,TRBV4-1,CASSQESAGAKNIQYF,TGCGCCAGCAGCCAAGAATCAGCAGGGGCCAAAAACATTCAGTACTTC
TRBJ2-2,TRBD1,NA,TRBV9,CASSVVSGGDGTGELFF,TGTGCCAGCAGCGTAGTATCAGGGGGCGATGGCACCGGGGAGCTGTTTTTT
TRBJ1-5,NA,once,TRBV28,CASSPHLGVGGQPQHF,TGTGCCAGCAGTCCCCATCTAGGGGTCGGGGGTCAGCCCCAGCATTTT
TRBJ1-1,NA,NA,TRBV7-9,CASSSDTAAVNTEAFF,TGTGCCAGCAGCTCTGACACGGCAGCCGTGAACACTGAAGCTTTCTTT
TRBJ2-2,TRBD1,once,TRBV24-1,CATSDPGGTTGELFF,TGTGCCACCAGTGATCCAGGGGGCACCACCGGGGAGCTGTTTTTT
TRBJ1-6,NA,few,TRBV19,CASSTSQAKSSPLHF,TGTGCCAGTAGTACCTCTCAGGCGAAGAGTTCACCCCTCCACTTT
TRBJ2-7,TRBD2,NA,TRBV19,CASSSLADYEQYF,TGTGCCAGTAGTTCGCTAGCGGACTACGAGCAGTACTTC
TRBJ2-7,NA,NA,TRBV7-9,CASSSAGGHYEQYF,TGTGCCAGCAGCTCGGCCGGAGGCCACTACGAGCAGTACTTC
TRBJ2-3,NA,NA,TRBV9,CASSVGGAAADTQYF,TGTGCCAGCAGCGTGGGCGGGGCAGCAGCAGATACGCAGTATTTT
TRBJ1-1,NA,few,TRBV15,CATRIRGRTEAFF,TGTGCCACGAGGATACGGGGGAGGACTGAAGCTTTCTTT
TRBJ1-1,TRBD1,NA,TRBV4-1,CASSQPPDRGTEAFF,TGCGCCAGCAGCCAACCCCCGGACAGGGGAACTGAAGCTTTCTTT
TRBJ2-5,NA,NA,TRBV29-1,CSAKQGQETQYF,TGCAGCGCTAAACAGGGCCAAGAGACCCAGTACTTC
TRBJ1-1,NA,NA,TRBV5-1,CASSFNRVGYMNTEAFF,TGCGCCAGCAGCTTTAACAGGGTCGGCTACATGAACACTGAAGCTTTCTTT
TRBJ2-7,NA,NA,TRBV11-2,CASSRSDRSYEQYF,TGTGCCAGCAGCCGCTCGGACAGATCCTACGAGCAGTACTTC
TRBJ1-2,NA,NA,TRBV30,CAWSGVDWGGYTF,TGTGCCTGGAGTGGAGTAGACTGGGGGGGTTACACCTTC
TRBJ2-7,TRBD1,NA,TRBV28,CASSSIRTGYEQYF,TGTGCCAGCAGTTCCATACGGACAGGCTACGAGCAGTACTTC
TRBJ2-4,NA,NA,TRBV9,CASSVMPRGNIQYF,TGTGCCAGCAGCGTGATGCCCAGGGGAAACATTCAGTACTTC